Listed below are T cell receptor beta chains from one sample, sequenced in a study of cytomegalovirus exposure and HLA in healthy donors. Clones were read by immunoSEQ multiplex PCR, and TCRdb kept only the in-frame ones, dropping some. The repertoire has about 160,000 clones, just under 80% of them found once; the top ten carry about 1.3%. Material for sequencing was PBMCs. These TCRs come from a man in his thirties or forties in good health and CMV-seronegative. The CDR3 runs from the conserved cysteine through the conserved F or W. D genes are given only for firm matches. The listing skips clone size in some rows; elsewhere it reads once, few, many or a size class.

TRBJ2-1 TRBD1 TRBV7-9 . CASSLGTGSRNEQFF TGTGCCAGCAGCCTTGGGACAGGGAGTAGGAATGAGCAGTTCTTC
TRBJ1-4 . TRBV7-9 . CASSSPPTGPANEKLFF TGTGCCAGCAGCAGCCCTCCTACAGGGCCGGCTAATGAAAAACTGTTTTTT
TRBJ1-2 . TRBV5-1 . CASSQQSQGRGNGYTF TGCGCCAGCAGTCAGCAATCACAGGGACGAGGGAATGGCTACACCTTC
TRBJ2-5 TRBD2 TRBV7-2 . CASSFQTSGRETQYF TGTGCCAGCAGCTTCCAGACTAGCGGGAGAGAGACCCAGTACTTC
TRBJ1-3 . TRBV7-3 . CASSFMVQESSGNTIYF TGTGCCAGCAGCTTTATGGTACAGGAAAGCTCTGGAAACACCATATATTTT
TRBJ2-5 TRBD2 TRBV6-4 . CASTPTGRPLAGLETQYF TGTGCCAGCACTCCTACCGGCCGGCCCCTAGCGGGCTTGGAGACCCAGTACTTC
TRBJ1-2 TRBD1 TRBV30 . CAWTRDSVNYGYTF TGTGCCTGGACCCGGGACAGCGTTAACTATGGCTACACCTTC
TRBJ2-6 . TRBV5-4 . CASSPPSGANVLTF TGTGCCAGCAGCCCCCCCTCGGGGGCCAACGTCCTGACTTTC
TRBJ2-7 TRBD1 TRBV6-5 . CASYTGRQGPYEQYF TGTGCCAGCTATACAGGGCGACAGGGCCCCTACGAGCAGTACTTC
TRBJ2-7 . TRBV5-1 . CASSSRSGDEQYF TGCGCCAGCAGCTCAAGGTCGGGGGACGAGCAGTACTTC
TRBJ2-1 TRBD2 TRBV2 . CASSDTSGARGKKQFF TGTGCCAGCAGTGACACTAGCGGGGCGCGCGGCAAAAAGCAGTTCTTC
TRBJ2-5 . TRBV2 . CASKGLQETQYF TGTGCTAGTAAGGGACTTCAAGAGACCCAGTACTTC
TRBJ1-2 TRBD1 TRBV9 . CASSVEQGGGYGYTF TGTGCCAGCAGCGTAGAACAGGGGGGGGGCTATGGCTACACCTTC
TRBJ2-7 TRBD1 TRBV6-5 few CASSYNFGQEYF TGTGCCAGCAGTTACAATTTCGGACAGGAGTACTTC
TRBJ2-7 TRBD1 TRBV6-6 few CASSRFRDRGLYEQYF TGTGCCAGCAGTCGCTTCCGGGACAGGGGGCTCTACGAGCAGTACTTC